This TCR beta chain stems from a study (dated by TCRdb to about 2016). Remarks on this clonotype: The antigen this receptor binds is unknown. Base qualities are not provided; no much larger clone lies one nucleotide away.

The library relied on RT-PCR. The sequencer listed for this sample is Illumina MiSeq. Clones were called with MiXCR by TCRdb after fastp trimmed the public reads at Q25, and only in-frame beta chains were retained. Each entry is one CDR3 protein sequence, shown with its most common DNA and genes. For this sample there are 550,000 to 750,000 distinct CDR3 sequences; 12% to 15% appear just once. Jointly, the top ten make up roughly 3.9% of the sample. The germline V gene provides CDR1 LGHNA and CDR2 YNFKEQ. Germline trimming: 0 bases from V, 6 bases from J; junction bases outside gene matches: 8. The CDR3 covers 16 residues, taking in both the cysteine and the phenylalanine. Left in the record is the CDR3 DNA by itself, 48 bases read in frame from the first base.

The rearrangement joined TRBV4-2 to TRBJ2-3; 8 junctional bases match TRBD2. This receptor was obtained from a female donor in good health, serving as a healthy control. Sequencing used memory CD4+ T cells from blood. The sequenced DNA: TGTGCCAGCAGCCAAGACAGAGGTAGCGGGATGGATACGCAGTATTTT. This codes for CASSQDRGSGMDTQYF.